A selection of T cell receptor beta chains follows, all from one sample in a study of blood T cell repertoires in COVID-19. The data were produced by immunoSEQ multiplex PCR, yet TCRdb's version contains in-frame clones alone and is incomplete. The sample shows hundreds of thousands of clones, approximately 84% of them seen only once. The sequenced sample was peripheral blood. Receptors originate from a woman aged 30 to 39 who had recovered from COVID-19. The CDR3 runs from the conserved cysteine through the conserved F or W. The D gene is left open where the match is weak. Not all rows give a size; the values are once, few, many and, for expanded clones, a class.

. | TRBD2 | TRBJ2-1 | TRBV7-9 | TGTGCCAGCAGCTTAGTGGTAGCGGGGAATTACAATGAGCAGTTCTTC | CASSLVVAGNYNEQFF
. | . | TRBJ1-5 | TRBV20-1 | TGCAGTGCTAGTCAGGGTTTTGGGGATCAGCCCCAGCATTTT | CSASQGFGDQPQHF
. | . | TRBJ1-2 | TRBV5-6 | TGTGCCAGCAGCTTGCGCGGGCTCCCAAATTATGGCTACACCTTC | CASSLRGLPNYGYTF
. | . | TRBJ2-7 | TRBV11-2 | TGTGCCAGCAGCTTATCCCCAGGGGCATCCTACGAGCAGTACTTC | CASSLSPGASYEQYF
. | . | TRBJ1-2 | TRBV29-1 | TGCAGCGCGGAGGGAGGGGAACAAACTATGGGCTACACCTTC | CSAEGGEQTMGYTF
. | . | TRBJ2-7 | TRBV28 | TGTGCCAGCAGTTTTATCAGGGACTACGAGCAGTACTTC | CASSFIRDYEQYF
. | . | TRBJ2-5 | TRBV18 | TGTGCCAGCTCACCTCCCGGACAGGGAGGGGAGACCCAGTACTTC | CASSPPGQGGETQYF
. | . | TRBJ1-1 | TRBV5-6 | TGTGCCAGTCAACAGGAGAACACTGAAGCTTTCTTT | CASQQENTEAFF
. | TRBD2 | TRBJ2-1 | TRBV11-2 | TGTGCCAGCAGCTTAGGGCTAGCGGGGGACAATGAGCAGTTCTTC | CASSLGLAGDNEQFF
. | . | TRBJ2-3 | TRBV15 | . | CATTFGSGDTQYF
. | . | TRBJ1-1 | TRBV5-1 | TGCGCCAGCAGCGCGGACAGTATGAACACTGAAGCTTTCTTT | CASSADSMNTEAFF
. | . | TRBJ2-2 | TRBV11-2 | TGTGCCAGCAGCTTAGAGGGCGGGGCCTACACCGGGGAGCTGTTTTTT | CASSLEGGAYTGELFF
. | . | TRBJ1-1 | TRBV3-1/TRBV3-2 | TGTGCCAGCAGTAAGACAGGTACTGAAGCTTTCTTT | CASSKTGTEAFF
once | . | TRBJ1-3 | TRBV28 | TGTGCCAGCAGCAGCGGACTTATCTCTGGAAACACCATATATTTT | CASSSGLISGNTIYF
. | . | TRBJ2-3 | TRBV18 | TGTGCCAGCTCACCTTTGGGGGCCAGCACAGATACGCAGTATTTT | CASSPLGASTDTQYF
. | TRBD1 | TRBJ1-2 | TRBV13 | TGTGCCAGCAGCTTGGCCGGGACAGGGGATGGCTACACCTTC | CASSLAGTGDGYTF
few | . | TRBJ1-2 | TRBV4-1 | TGCGCCAGCAGCCAAGTCCTCGGGGTGGATGGCTACACCTTC | CASSQVLGVDGYTF
. | TRBD2 | TRBJ2-7 | TRBV2 | TGTGCCAGCAGTGTACCTAGCGGGAGGGCGGCGTTTGTGTACGAGCAGTACTTC | CASSVPSGRAAFVYEQYF
. | . | TRBJ2-5 | TRBV7-9 | TGTGCCAGCAGCTCCGATACAGGTCTTGGGTTTATGGAGACCCAGTACTTC | CASSSDTGLGFMETQYF
. | . | TRBJ2-7 | TRBV4-2 | TGTGCCAGCAGCCCTAGGACACTATCATCTTACGAGCAGTACTTC | CASSPRTLSSYEQYF
. | . | TRBJ1-5 | TRBV6-5 | TGTGCCAGCAGTTTAAACAGGGTCGGACAGCCCCAGCATTTT | CASSLNRVGQPQHF
. | . | TRBJ2-3 | TRBV4-1 | TGCGCCAGCAGCCAAGTAGAAGATACGCAGTATTTT | CASSQVEDTQYF
few | . | TRBJ2-7 | TRBV21-1 | TGTGCCAGCACCCTGGGCGCCCAGGGGGTGAGGGAGCAGTACTTC | CASTLGAQGVREQYF
. | . | TRBJ1-2 | TRBV7-2 | TGTGCCAGCAGCCCGCAACGAGCTAACTATGGCTACACCTTC | CASSPQRANYGYTF
many | . | TRBJ1-1 | TRBV5-4 | TGTGCCAGCAGACCCGCAAAGGGGCGGATGAACACTGAAGCTTTCTTT | CASRPAKGRMNTEAFF
. | . | TRBJ1-2 | TRBV5-4 | TGTGCCAGCAGCACCACCAGGGGTAGGGAATCTGGCTACACCTTC | CASSTTRGRESGYTF
. | . | TRBJ2-2 | TRBV7-8 | TGTGCCAGCAGCTTCCGAACGAGCGACACCGGGGAGCTGTTTTTT | CASSFRTSDTGELFF
. | . | TRBJ1-2 | TRBV9 | TGTGCCAGCAGCGTCGACCTCCGGAATGACGGGGAGTGCTATGGCTACACCTTC | CASSVDLRNDGECYGYTF
. | TRBD1 | TRBJ2-5 | TRBV5-1 | TGCGCCAGCAGCTTGGCCGTCGGACAGGGGGCGAGGTACCAAGAGACCCAGTACTTC | CASSLAVGQGARYQETQYF
. | . | TRBJ2-3 | TRBV6-5 | TGTGCCAGCAGCCGCGGACAGAGTCCAGATACGCAGTATTTT | CASSRGQSPDTQYF
. | TRBD1 | TRBJ2-7 | TRBV6-5 | TGTGCCAGTACCGACGAGGGGGCTTCCTACGAGCAGTACTTC | CASTDEGASYEQYF
. | TRBD2 | TRBJ2-7 | TRBV29-1 | TGCAGCGGTGGCGGGAGGGCGGCATACGAGCAGTACTTC | CSGGGRAAYEQYF
. | TRBD2 | TRBJ2-7 | TRBV27 | TGTGCCAGCAGTTCCCTAGCGGGAACCCGATCCTACGAGCAGTACTTC | CASSSLAGTRSYEQYF
. | . | TRBJ2-7 | TRBV4-2 | TGTGCCAGCAGCCAAGAAGGCAGAGGGTACGAGCAGTACTTC | CASSQEGRGYEQYF
. | . | TRBJ1-3 | TRBV30 | TGTGCCTGGAGTACGGCCGAACAGCCTACCATATATTTT | CAWSTAEQPTIYF
many | . | TRBJ2-5 | TRBV5-1 | TGCGCCAGCAGCTTGGACAGGCAAGAGACCCAGTACTTC | CASSLDRQETQYF
. | . | TRBJ2-2 | TRBV7-3 | TGTGCCAGCAGCTTAACCTCTAGCACCGGGGAGCTGTTTTTT | CASSLTSSTGELFF
. | . | TRBJ2-3 | TRBV9 | TGTGCCAGCAGCGTAGGAGGCGGAGATACGCAGTATTTT | CASSVGGGDTQYF
few | . | TRBJ1-6 | TRBV6-5 | TGTGCCAGCAGCCGGGGGGATTCACCCCTCCACTTT | CASSRGDSPLHF
. | . | TRBJ2-1 | TRBV6-6 | TGTGCCAGCAGTTACCGACCGGACAGAGCGCAGTTCTTC | CASSYRPDRAQFF
. | . | TRBJ2-1 | TRBV12-5 | TGTGCTAGTGGGGACCTCGGGGGGCCCTCCTACAATGAGCAGTTCTTC | CASGDLGGPSYNEQFF
. | TRBD1 | TRBJ1-1 | TRBV28 | TGTGCCAGCAGTCTGACAGGGAAGAACACTGAAGCTTTCTTT | CASSLTGKNTEAFF
once | . | TRBJ1-2 | TRBV9 | TGTGCCAGCAGCGTTTCCAAGACACCAACGTCCCAAAATGGCTACACCTTC | CASSVSKTPTSQNGYTF
. | TRBD1 | TRBJ1-1 | TRBV7-9 | TGTGCCAGCAGCCTTGGACAGGGTGAAGCTTTCTTT | CASSLGQGEAFF
. | TRBD2 | TRBJ2-3 | TRBV7-7 | TGTGCTAGCAGCTTATCTAGCGGGGGGCGGGATACGCAGTATTTT | CASSLSSGGRDTQYF
. | TRBD1 | TRBJ2-7 | TRBV18 | TGTGCCAGCTCACCCCGGGACAGTTATCCCTACGAGCAGTACTTC | CASSPRDSYPYEQYF
. | . | TRBJ1-2 | TRBV4-2 | TGTGCCAGCAGCCAAAATGTTCGACTCTTGAACTATGGCTACACCTTC | CASSQNVRLLNYGYTF
. | . | TRBJ2-3 | TRBV10-1 | TGCGCCAGCAGTGGTGCGGGGCCGGGAGATACGCAGTATTTT | CASSGAGPGDTQYF
. | . | TRBJ2-5 | TRBV15 | TGTGCCACCAGCAGGGCCCTCCCAGGGGAGACCCAGTACTTC | CATSRALPGETQYF
. | . | TRBJ1-5 | TRBV19 | TGTGCCAGTAGTGCGAGTTCCAATCAGCCCCAGCATTTT | CASSASSNQPQHF
. | TRBD1 | TRBJ2-3 | TRBV25-1 | TGTGCCAGCAGTGGGATCAGGGGGACCCTCACAGATACGCAGTATTTT | CASSGIRGTLTDTQYF
. | TRBD1 | TRBJ1-2 | TRBV19 | TGTGCCAGTAAAGGACAGGGGCCCTATGGCTACACCTTC | CASKGQGPYGYTF
once | . | TRBJ2-3 | TRBV12-3/TRBV12-4 | TGTGCCAGCACCCCACAAGATACGCAGTATTTT | CASTPQDTQYF
. | . | TRBJ1-5 | TRBV27 | TGTGCCAGCGGAGAAGAAGTTGGTAGGTCAGGGCAGCCCCAGCATTTT | CASGEEVGRSGQPQHF
. | . | TRBJ1-1 | TRBV7-2 | TGTGCCAGCAGCTTCGTTATACCGCGATGGACTGAAGCTTTCTTT | CASSFVIPRWTEAFF
. | . | TRBJ1-1 | TRBV4-1 | TGCGCCAGCAGCCAAGCCCCTCATGACATCCTGGGCACTGAAGCTTTCTTT | CASSQAPHDILGTEAFF
few | TRBD1 | TRBJ1-5 | TRBV27 | TGTGCCAGCAGGGGACAGGGTAATCAGCCCCAGCATTTT | CASRGQGNQPQHF
. | TRBD1 | TRBJ2-2 | TRBV5-1 | TGCGCCAGCAGACCCGGACAGGTGAACACCGGGGAGCTGTTTTTT | CASRPGQVNTGELFF
once | TRBD1 | TRBJ2-2 | TRBV28 | TGTGCCAGCAGTGAGGGGGCGGGCACCGGGGAGCTGTTTTTT | CASSEGAGTGELFF